These T cell receptor beta chains were read from a single sample in a study of CD8 T cells in ankylosing spondylitis. TCRdb called the 5' RACE reads again in MiXCR, with one record for every CDR3 protein. The sample carries 230,000 or so distinct CDR3 sequences, approximately 20% recorded once. Sample: blood, either unsorted or a sorted T cell fraction (not recorded which). These receptors were collected from a male donor with ankylosing spondylitis or in good health (not recorded which). The CDR3 runs from the conserved cysteine through the conserved F or W. Each record gives: V gene, clone size, J gene, D gene, CDR3 protein, CDR3 DNA. A D gene is named only where the DNA matches it firmly. Some rows mark clone size as missing; the rest say once, few, many or name a class of expanded clone.

v_call: TRBV4-1; clone_size: -; j_call: TRBJ2-1; d_call: -; cdr3_aa: CASSLSKNEQFF; cdr3_nt: TGCGCCAGCAGCCTATCAAAAAATGAGCAGTTCTTC
v_call: TRBV4-3; clone_size: many; j_call: TRBJ1-1; d_call: -; cdr3_aa: CASSQASGTEAFF; cdr3_nt: TGCGCCAGCAGCCAAGCCTCGGGGACTGAAGCTTTCTTT
v_call: TRBV6-5; clone_size: few; j_call: TRBJ2-1; d_call: -; cdr3_aa: CATTSGTPGNEQFF; cdr3_nt: TGTGCCACCACTTCCGGGACACCTGGCAATGAGCAGTTCTTC
v_call: TRBV29-1; clone_size: few; j_call: TRBJ2-2; d_call: -; cdr3_aa: CSVEDPGHREANTGELFF; cdr3_nt: TGCAGCGTTGAAGATCCGGGGCACAGGGAAGCGAACACCGGGGAGCTGTTTTTT
v_call: TRBV4-2; clone_size: many; j_call: TRBJ2-3; d_call: -; cdr3_aa: CASSGDTQYF; cdr3_nt: TGTGCCAGCAGCGGAGATACGCAGTATTTT
v_call: TRBV12-3/TRBV12-4; clone_size: -; j_call: TRBJ2-1; d_call: TRBD2; cdr3_aa: CASSPGTSGMYNEQFF; cdr3_nt: TGTGCCAGCAGCCCCGGGACTAGCGGTATGTACAATGAGCAGTTCTTC
v_call: TRBV12-3/TRBV12-4; clone_size: many; j_call: TRBJ2-5; d_call: -; cdr3_aa: CASSLVLEGSETQYF; cdr3_nt: TGTGCCAGCAGTTTAGTGCTGGAGGGGAGCGAGACCCAGTACTTC
v_call: TRBV6-2/TRBV6-3; clone_size: few; j_call: TRBJ2-1; d_call: TRBD2; cdr3_aa: CASSLPLMGEGYNEQFF; cdr3_nt: TGTGCCAGCAGTCTCCCGCTAATGGGGGAGGGTTACAATGAGCAGTTCTTC
v_call: TRBV6-5; clone_size: few; j_call: TRBJ2-2; d_call: -; cdr3_aa: CASSYSPYTGELFF; cdr3_nt: TGTGCCAGCAGTTATAGTCCATACACCGGGGAGCTGTTTTTT
v_call: TRBV21-1; clone_size: many; j_call: TRBJ2-1; d_call: -; cdr3_aa: CASSKWAGAEQFF; cdr3_nt: TGTGCCAGCAGCAAATGGGCGGGAGCTGAGCAGTTCTTC
v_call: TRBV4-1; clone_size: -; j_call: TRBJ2-7; d_call: TRBD1; cdr3_aa: CASSQGDSLPYEQYF; cdr3_nt: TGCGCCAGCAGCCAAGGGGACAGTCTACCCTACGAGCAGTACTTC
v_call: TRBV20-1; clone_size: -; j_call: TRBJ2-1; d_call: TRBD2; cdr3_aa: CSARDIGTSVYNEQFF; cdr3_nt: TGCAGTGCTAGAGACATCGGTACTAGCGTCTACAATGAGCAGTTCTTC
v_call: TRBV7-9; clone_size: -; j_call: TRBJ1-1; d_call: -; cdr3_aa: CASRMTGSEAFF; cdr3_nt: TGTGCCAGCAGGATGACAGGCTCTGAAGCTTTCTTT
v_call: TRBV4-2; clone_size: -; j_call: TRBJ2-1; d_call: TRBD2; cdr3_aa: CASSQESAGEINEEFF; cdr3_nt: TGTGCCAGCAGCCAAGAATCAGCGGGAGAAATCAATGAGGAGTTCTTC
v_call: TRBV15; clone_size: many; j_call: TRBJ1-2; d_call: TRBD1; cdr3_aa: CATSRVDRVNYGYTF; cdr3_nt: TGTGCCACCAGCAGAGTCGACAGGGTAAACTATGGCTACACCTTC
v_call: TRBV27; clone_size: -; j_call: TRBJ2-7; d_call: TRBD2; cdr3_aa: CASSLRPAGHEQYF; cdr3_nt: TGTGCCAGCAGTTTACGGCCAGCGGGACACGAGCAGTACTTC
v_call: TRBV20-1; clone_size: many; j_call: TRBJ2-7; d_call: -; cdr3_aa: CSARVVVTGDFYEQYF; cdr3_nt: TGCAGTGCTAGAGTTGTTGTTACAGGGGACTTCTACGAGCAGTACTTC
v_call: TRBV29-1; clone_size: -; j_call: TRBJ2-1; d_call: -; cdr3_aa: CSVGGVDEQFF; cdr3_nt: TGCAGCGTTGGAGGGGTTGATGAGCAGTTCTTC
v_call: TRBV6-2/TRBV6-3; clone_size: -; j_call: TRBJ2-1; d_call: -; cdr3_aa: CASSYELAPNEQFF; cdr3_nt: TGTGCCAGCAGTTACGAGCTAGCTCCAAATGAGCAGTTCTTC
v_call: TRBV27; clone_size: -; j_call: TRBJ1-1; d_call: -; cdr3_aa: CASSLLDRNTEAFF; cdr3_nt: TGTGCCAGCAGTTTATTGGACAGGAACACTGAAGCTTTCTTT
v_call: TRBV5-1; clone_size: -; j_call: TRBJ1-5; d_call: -; cdr3_aa: CASILRTALYSNQPQHF; cdr3_nt: TGCGCCAGCATCTTGAGGACAGCCCTTTATAGCAATCAGCCCCAGCATTTT
v_call: TRBV28; clone_size: -; j_call: TRBJ1-2; d_call: TRBD1; cdr3_aa: CASSSGTGGFYGYTF; cdr3_nt: TGTGCCAGCAGTTCCGGGACAGGGGGTTTTTATGGCTACACCTTC
v_call: TRBV20-1; clone_size: -; j_call: TRBJ2-1; d_call: TRBD2; cdr3_aa: CSAGGLAGGDEQFF; cdr3_nt: TGCAGTGCGGGGGGACTAGCGGGAGGGGATGAGCAGTTCTTC
v_call: TRBV6-5; clone_size: -; j_call: TRBJ2-1; d_call: -; cdr3_aa: CASSYSAGNPYNEQFF; cdr3_nt: TGTGCCAGCAGTTACTCCGCAGGGAACCCCTACAATGAGCAGTTCTTC
v_call: TRBV29-1; clone_size: -; j_call: TRBJ2-3; d_call: TRBD2; cdr3_aa: CSVEDRGGAPTGDTQYF; cdr3_nt: TGCAGCGTTGAAGATCGGGGGGGGGCGCCGACAGGAGATACGCAGTATTTT
v_call: TRBV20-1; clone_size: -; j_call: TRBJ1-5; d_call: TRBD1; cdr3_aa: CSAIPGQGAFRNQPQHF; cdr3_nt: TGCAGTGCTATTCCGGGACAGGGGGCATTTCGGAATCAGCCCCAGCATTTT